Below, 25 T cell receptor beta chains from the same sample are listed, as sequenced in a study of CD8 T cells in ankylosing spondylitis. TCRdb passed the 5' RACE reads through MiXCR, listing each CDR3 protein once. The sample consists of a few hundred thousand distinct CDR3 sequences, about 20% of them appearing once. Sequencing was done on a sample of blood, either unsorted or a sorted T cell fraction (not recorded which). The receptors derive from a male donor with ankylosing spondylitis or in good health (not recorded which).

This clonotype was seen a handful of times. The J gene is TRBJ2-7, the V gene TRBV12-3 or TRBV12-4, with D possibly matching TRBD2 (6 bases). CDR3 length equals 12 residues. The V gene lost 9 bases and the J gene lost 2 bases, with 11 bases spanning the gap. This CDR3 reads CASGEATYEQYF. The CDR3 region has the DNA TGTGCCAGTGGGGAGGCTACCTACGAGCAGTACTTC.

This clonotype was observed at least ten times. The rearrangement uses TRBV6-5 and TRBJ2-2; unclear D gene. Germline loops: CDR1 MNHEY, CDR2 SVGAGI. V was shortened by 0 bases and J by 5 bases, with 7 bases between the two germline ends. The CDR3 has 14 residues. The CDR3 loop is CASSYSTVTGELFF. CDR3 bases: TGTGCCAGCAGTTACTCGACTGTTACCGGGGAGCTGTTTTTT.

Many counts were recorded for this clonotype. The gene calls are TRBV29-1 and TRBJ2-1; 10 nucleotides agree with TRBD2. The CDR3 consists of 13 residues. CDR1 and CDR2 from the germline V gene are SQVTM and ANQGSEA. The J segment lost 8 bases and the V segment lost 7 bases, leaving 8 bases of the junction unmatched. Here the CDR3 reads CSAWSSGSHEQFF. As DNA, the CDR3 is TGCAGCGCCTGGTCTAGCGGGAGTCATGAGCAGTTCTTC.

Only a few counts were recorded for this clonotype. The chain links TRBV27 to TRBJ2-7; 9 bases align to TRBD1. This CDR3 is 14 amino acids long. Germline V CDR1 and CDR2: MNHEY, SMNVEV (reference sequence). Trimming took 6 bases from V and 2 from J; bases not matched to a gene: 5. CDR3 in amino acids: CASSPDRGPYEQYF. The CDR3 bases are TGTGCCAGCAGCCCGGACAGGGGACCCTACGAGCAGTACTTC.

V and J are TRBV30 and TRBJ2-1; either TRBD1 or TRBD2 may supply D (5 bases each). The V end was cut by 8 bases, the J end by 7 bases, with 24 bases between. This CDR3 is built from 15 residues. The germline gives CDR1 GTSNPN, CDR2 SVGIG (reference sequence). The CDR3 sequence: CARGDGTPPWNEQFF. The CDR3 DNA reads as TGTGCCCGGGGCGACGGCACACCGCCTTGGAATGAGCAGTTCTTC.

This clonotype has ten or more counts. This chain uses TRBV3-1 with TRBJ1-2, with TRBD1 matching over 7 bases. The CDR3 spans 16 residues. Trimming at V came to 0 bases and at J to 3 bases, leaving 7 bases not matched to a gene. Germline V gene data show CDR1 as LGHDT and CDR2 as YNNKEL (reference sequence). This CDR3 is CASSQDPDRIYYGYTF. DNA of the CDR3: TGTGCCAGCAGCCAAGATCCGGACAGGATCTACTATGGCTACACCTTC.

The chain employs TRBV27 and TRBJ2-1; TRBD2 aligns across 10 bases. The CDR3 is made up of 17 amino acids. Losses at the gene ends were 5 bases for V and 4 bases for J; bases not matched to a gene: 11. Germline CDR1 reads MNHEY; CDR2 reads SMNVEV (reference sequence). This CDR3 is CASSPTTSGPQYNEQFF. CDR3 nucleotides: TGTGCCAGCAGTCCGACGACTAGCGGGCCGCAATACAATGAGCAGTTCTTC.

The rearrangement joins TRBV27 to TRBJ2-7; tentatively, D is TRBD1 or TRBD2 (6 bases each). The CDR3 consists of 14 residues. Germline-derived CDR1 and CDR2 are MNHEY and SMNVEV (reference sequence). With 1 base removed from V and 3 bases from J, the gap between germline ends came to 10 bases. The DNA of the CDR3 is TGTGCCAGCAGTTTATTGCGGGACAACTACGAGCAGTACTTC. Encoded protein: CASSLLRDNYEQYF.

V gene TRBV11-2 combines with J gene TRBJ2-2, with D unresolved. Trimming left V 1 base short and J 5 bases short, with 8 bases between. Germline lookup yields CDR1 SGHAT and CDR2 FQNNGV. The CDR3 is 14 amino acids. In DNA, the CDR3 is TGTGCCAGCAGCTTAGGGTTAGGAACCGGGGAGCTGTTTTTT. Amino acids: CASSLGLGTGELFF.

Only a few counts were recorded for this clonotype. The rearrangement joins TRBV15 to TRBJ2-2; 7 bases line up with TRBD2. J gave up 7 bases and V 7 bases, and 15 bases lay outside the gene matches. Per germline, CDR1 LNHNV and CDR2 YYDKDF (reference sequence). This CDR3 has 16 residues. The CDR3 region is CATKPEGGSDFGELFF. In DNA form, the CDR3 reads TGTGCCACCAAGCCAGAGGGCGGGAGTGACTTCGGGGAGCTGTTTTTT.

This clonotype has more than one count but fewer than ten. The chain joins TRBV18 to TRBJ2-5; a possible D gene is TRBD2 (5 bases). Germline CDR1 is KGHSH and CDR2 is LQKENI. The CDR3 extends over 17 amino acids. Trimming pared 0 bases from V and 1 base from J, leaving 15 bases between. The CDR3 region has the DNA TGTGCCAGCTCACCACCGGAGGCCGGAACCTCCCAAGAGACCCAGTACTTC. Translation gives CASSPPEAGTSQETQYF.

The rearrangement joins TRBV7-3 to TRBJ2-2; D is uncertain. Germline V lookup: CDR1 SGHTA, CDR2 FQGTGA. CDR3 length: 18 amino acids. V was trimmed by 2 bases and J by 0 bases, leaving 16 bases between them. For the CDR3, the DNA is TGTGCCAGCAGCTTAGGTGCGAGTTCTCTAGCGAACACCGGGGAGCTGTTTTTT. Amino acids: CASSLGASSLANTGELFF.

This chain links TRBV25-1 with TRBJ1-2; D remains ambiguous. This CDR3 region has 11 residues. Trimming took off 4 bases at V and 4 bases at J, with 4 bases between the two ends. CDR1 and CDR2 (germline): MGHDK, SYGVNS. The CDR3 coding sequence is TGTGCCAGCAGTGGTGGCTATGGCTACACCTTC. As protein: CASSGGYGYTF.

The chain is built from TRBV20-1 and TRBJ2-3; D gene unclear. In germline, CDR1 is DFQATT, CDR2 SNEGSKA (reference sequence). Trimming cost V 4 bases and J 3 bases, with 14 bases left between them. CDR3 size: 14 residues. CDR3 bases: TGCAGTGCTAAGGACCGAAAGGTGACAGATACGCAGTATTTT. Protein: CSAKDRKVTDTQYF.

The chain combines TRBV12-3 or TRBV12-4 with TRBJ1-2; no clear D. The V end lost 3 bases, the J end lost 0 bases, and 8 bases lay between the germline ends. This CDR3 contains 14 residues. This chain's CDR3 is CASSFSQANYGYTF. The CDR3 nucleotides are TGTGCCAGCAGTTTTTCGCAAGCTAACTATGGCTACACCTTC.

This clonotype was found a few times. The chain links TRBV6-1 to TRBJ2-7; 7 bases agree with TRBD2. CDR1 MNHNS and CDR2 SASEGT come from the germline V gene. This CDR3 has 14 residues. Trimming removed 5 bases from V and 1 base from J; junction bases left unmatched: 5. The CDR3 protein is CASSTASGSYEQYF. Here the CDR3 DNA reads TGTGCCAGCAGTACCGCTAGCGGATCCTACGAGCAGTACTTC.

This clonotype has more than one count but fewer than ten. This sequence joins TRBV9 and TRBJ2-5; D perhaps matches TRBD2 (6 bases). The CDR3 extends over 17 amino acids. CDR1 and CDR2 (germline): SGDLS, YYNGEE. V lost 0 bases and J lost 5, with 20 bases in between. For the CDR3, the DNA is TGTGCCAGCAGCGTAGATGTGGGGACTCCCTCCGTGGAGACCCAGTACTTC. Protein: CASSVDVGTPSVETQYF.

V and J are TRBV11-2 and TRBJ2-7; tentatively, D is TRBD1 (6 bases). V gave up 3 bases and J gave up 2 bases, with 14 bases separating them. This CDR3 spans 15 amino acids. Germline V gives CDR1 SGHAT, CDR2 FQNNGV. CDR3 residues: CASSLGQGPTYEQYF. Written as DNA, the CDR3 is TGTGCCAGCAGCTTGGGTCAGGGGCCGACCTACGAGCAGTACTTC.

This clonotype has a count of ten or more. The V call is TRBV4-3, the J call TRBJ2-1; 13 nucleotides match TRBD2. CDR1 is LGHNA, CDR2 YSLEER, per germline. The junction had 7 bases not matched to a gene; V was cut back by 0 bases and J by 8 bases. The CDR3 contains 17 residues. The CDR3 DNA reads TGCGCCAGCAGCCAAGACTCGGGACTAGCGGGGTGGGATGAGCAGTTCTTC. It specifies CASSQDSGLAGWDEQFF.

This clonotype was seen only a few times. CDR3 residues: CASSFSGGGITEAFF. Here the CDR3 DNA reads TGTGCCAGCAGCTTCAGTGGGGGTGGAATCACTGAAGCTTTCTTT. The V and J genes are TRBV11-2 and TRBJ1-1, with D possibly being TRBD1 (5 bases). The germline CDR1 and CDR2 sequences are SGHAT and FQNNGV. CDR3 length: 15 amino acids. V lost 3 bases and J lost 4, with 15 bases in between.

This chain connects TRBV29-1 to TRBJ2-3; no definite D call. Germline V gene data show CDR1 as SQVTM and CDR2 as ANQGSEA. V lost 7 bases, J lost 0 bases, and 14 bases lay in between. CDR3 length: 14 amino acids. Here the CDR3 reads CSATGRSSTDTQYF. CDR3 in DNA: TGCAGCGCCACTGGGCGGAGCAGCACAGATACGCAGTATTTT.

The chain carries TRBV3-1 and TRBJ1-1; D possibly corresponds to TRBD1 (6 bases). V was shortened by 4 bases and J by 3 bases, with 18 bases between the two germline ends. CDR1 is LGHDT and CDR2 is YNNKEL in the germline V gene (reference sequence). This CDR3 contains 16 residues. The CDR3 region is CASSLSQGPVDTEAFF. CDR3 DNA sequence: TGTGCCAGCAGCCTTAGTCAGGGGCCAGTGGACACTGAAGCTTTCTTT. Supplemented by reference TRBV3-1 and TRBJ1-1, the full variable domain reads DTAVSQTPKYLVTQMGNDKSIKCEQNLGHDTMYWYKQDSKKFLKIMFSYNNKELIINETVPNRFSPKSPDKAHLNLHINSLELGDSAVYFCASSLSQGPVDTEAFFGQGTRLTVV.

This clonotype was observed a few times. V usage is TRBV29-1 and J usage is TRBJ2-2; D is undetermined. CDR3 size: 12 residues. From germline, CDR1 is SQVTM and CDR2 ANQGSEA. V was cut by 0 bases and J by 6 bases, with 5 bases left in between. This CDR3 is CSVEDQPGELFF. Written as DNA, the CDR3 is TGCAGCGTTGAAGATCAGCCCGGGGAGCTGTTTTTT.

This clonotype was seen ten or more times. The rearrangement uses TRBV20-1 and TRBJ2-7, with 11 bases identical to TRBD2. The germline gives CDR1 DFQATT, CDR2 SNEGSKA (reference sequence). The CDR3 extends over 15 amino acids. V lost 1 base and J lost 4; bases outside the gene matches: 6. In DNA, the CDR3 is TGCAGTGCTAGAGGCCTAGCGGGAGGTTTGTACGAGCAGTACTTC. It codes for CSARGLAGGLYEQYF.

This clonotype has only a few counts. The genes are TRBV7-8 and TRBJ2-1, with no clear D. The germline gives CDR1 SGHVS, CDR2 FQNEAQ. The CDR3 sequence is 11 residues long. Trimming removed 4 bases at V and 9 bases at J, with 7 bases between. For the CDR3, the DNA is TGTGCCAGCAGCTGGCTAAGTGAGCAGTTCTTC. The encoded protein is CASSWLSEQFF.